This T cell receptor (beta chain) was found in a study of T cells after yellow fever vaccination. Study-wide results and limits: Only a minor proportion of clonotypes was detected across both CD4 and CD8 compartments.

TCRdb called the 5' RACE reads again in MiXCR, with one record for every CDR3 protein. The sample contains some 120,000 distinct CDR3 sequences, 8.9% of which appear only once. Germline V gene lookup returns CDR1 SQVTM and CDR2 ANQGSEA. CDR3 length equals 11 residues. With 5 bases removed from V and 8 bases from J, the gap between germline ends came to 12 bases. This clonotype was found a few times. No antigen is known for it. The material was CD8+ T cells sorted from PBMCs, obtained on the day of the yellow fever booster vaccination. The TCR sequence derives from a man aged 18-30 years who received the YFV17D yellow fever vaccine. The chain couples TRBV29-1 to TRBJ1-1, with a possible D match to TRBD1 (5 bases). The DNA of the CDR3 is TGCAGCGTTAAGGTGCAGGGAGAAGCTTTCTTT. It codes for CSVKVQGEAFF.